The sequence of this T cell receptor (beta chain) was determined in a study of blood T cell repertoires in COVID-19. In this sample, this clone turned up a few times. V was trimmed by 6 bases and J by 6 bases, leaving 12 bases between them. The CDR3 is 13 amino acids. Sequenced by immunoSEQ multiplex PCR; TCRdb stores in-frame clones only, minus some. The sample includes 250,000 or so clones, around nine tenths of them seen just once. The rearrangement uses TRBV12-3 or TRBV12-4 and TRBJ1-5; D possibly corresponds to TRBD1 (5 bases). This clonotype was sampled from a man at least 80 years old with acute or convalescent COVID-19. Sequences were obtained from peripheral blood. For the CDR3, the DNA is TGTGCCAGCAGCTACAGGATTGGTCAGCCCCAGCATTTT. The encoded protein is CASSYRIGQPQHF.